This TCR beta chain came from a study of beta chain features in type 1 diabetes. With 6 bases clipped from V and 0 bases from J, the junction kept 6 bases outside the gene matches. The CDR3 extends over 15 amino acids. Looked up from germline, CDR1 is SNHLY and CDR2 is FYNNEI. Since all of the isolated RNA was reverse transcribed, expressed TCRB transcripts were what got sequenced. Sequencing was performed with immunoSEQ multiplex PCR; in TCRdb, only in-frame clones are kept and a portion is missing. The sample records about 140,000 clones, about a tenth being singletons. The sequence came from a woman in her thirties or forties in good health. The rearrangement joins TRBV2 to TRBJ2-3, with 7 positions matching TRBD2. Sequenced sample: central memory CD4+ T cells from blood. CDR3 sequence (DNA): TGTGCCAGCAGCCCAGCGGGGTTTAGCACAGATACGCAGTATTTT. The encoded protein is CASSPAGFSTDTQYF.